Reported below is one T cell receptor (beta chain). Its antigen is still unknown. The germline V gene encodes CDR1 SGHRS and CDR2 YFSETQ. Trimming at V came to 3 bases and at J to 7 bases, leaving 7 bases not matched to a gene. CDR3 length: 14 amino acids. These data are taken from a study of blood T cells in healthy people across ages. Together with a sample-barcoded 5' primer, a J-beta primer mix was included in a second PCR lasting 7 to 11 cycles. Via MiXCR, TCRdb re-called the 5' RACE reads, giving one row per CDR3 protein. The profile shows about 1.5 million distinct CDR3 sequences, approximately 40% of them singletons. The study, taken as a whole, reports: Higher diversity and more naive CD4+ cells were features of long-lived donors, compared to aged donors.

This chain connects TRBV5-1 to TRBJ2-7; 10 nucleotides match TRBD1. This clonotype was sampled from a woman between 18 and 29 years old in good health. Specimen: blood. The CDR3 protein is CASSYGQGGREQYF. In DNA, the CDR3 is TGCGCCAGCAGCTACGGACAGGGGGGTCGGGAGCAGTACTTC.